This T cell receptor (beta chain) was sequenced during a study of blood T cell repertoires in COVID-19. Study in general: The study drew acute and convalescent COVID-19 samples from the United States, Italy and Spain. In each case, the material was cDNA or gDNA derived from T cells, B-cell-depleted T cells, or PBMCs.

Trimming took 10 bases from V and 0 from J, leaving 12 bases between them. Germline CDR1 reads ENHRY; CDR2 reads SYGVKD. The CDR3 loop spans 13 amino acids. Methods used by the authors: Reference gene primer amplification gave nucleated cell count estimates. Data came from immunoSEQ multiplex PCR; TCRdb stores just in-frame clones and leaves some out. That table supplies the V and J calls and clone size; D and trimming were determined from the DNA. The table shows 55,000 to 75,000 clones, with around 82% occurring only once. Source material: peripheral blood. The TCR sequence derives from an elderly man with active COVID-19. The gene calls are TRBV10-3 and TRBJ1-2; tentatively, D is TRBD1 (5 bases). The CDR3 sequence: CATKTDSNYGYTF. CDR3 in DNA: TGTGCCACCAAGACAGATTCTAACTATGGCTACACCTTC.